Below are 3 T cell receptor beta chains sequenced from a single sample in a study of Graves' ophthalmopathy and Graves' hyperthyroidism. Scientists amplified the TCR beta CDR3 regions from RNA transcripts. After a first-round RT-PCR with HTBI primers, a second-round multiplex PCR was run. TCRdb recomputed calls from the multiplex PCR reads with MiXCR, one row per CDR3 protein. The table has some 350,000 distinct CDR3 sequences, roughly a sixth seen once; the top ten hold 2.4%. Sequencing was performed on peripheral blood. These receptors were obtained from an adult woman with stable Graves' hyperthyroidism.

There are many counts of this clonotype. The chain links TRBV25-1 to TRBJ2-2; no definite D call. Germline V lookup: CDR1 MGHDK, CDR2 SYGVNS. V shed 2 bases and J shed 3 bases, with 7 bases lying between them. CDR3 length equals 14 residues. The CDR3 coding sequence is TGTGCCAGCAGTGAAGAAGGGTACACCGGGGAGCTGTTTTTT. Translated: CASSEEGYTGELFF.

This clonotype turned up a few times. In DNA form, the CDR3 reads TGCGCCAGCAGCCCTGGACAGAACCGAGCCAAAAACATTCAGTACTTC. Translating gives CASSPGQNRAKNIQYF. V gene TRBV5-1 combines with J gene TRBJ2-4, with D possibly TRBD1 on 6 matching bases. Trimming pared 4 bases from V and 0 bases from J, leaving 14 bases between. CDR1 is SGHRS, CDR2 YFSETQ, per germline. This CDR3 has 16 residues.

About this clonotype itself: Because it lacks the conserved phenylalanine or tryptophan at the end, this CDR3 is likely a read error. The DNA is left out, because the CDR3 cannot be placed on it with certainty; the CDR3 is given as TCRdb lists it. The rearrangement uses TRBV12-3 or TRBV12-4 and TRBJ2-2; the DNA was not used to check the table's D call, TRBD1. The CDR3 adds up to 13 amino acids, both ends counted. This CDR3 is CASSDSNTGELCV.